This entry lists 22 T cell receptor beta chains sequenced from one sample in a study of shared clonotypes between healthy human individuals. Sequenced by immunoSEQ multiplex PCR; TCRdb stores in-frame clones only, minus some. The data hold 850,000 to 1,200,000 clones, with about 74% observed a single time. The sample taken for sequencing was memory CD4+ T cells sorted from blood. Documented subset: CD45RA-negative fraction. These receptors were obtained from a man aged 18-30 years in good health.

This clone was picked up many times. This chain joins TRBV6-8 and TRBJ1-2, with no clear D. V was shortened by 3 bases and J by 8 bases, with 10 bases between the two germline ends. The CDR3 is 12 residues long. In germline, CDR1 is MNHGY, CDR2 SAAAGT. The CDR3 here is CASSYRAVGYTF. CDR3 DNA sequence: TGTGCCAGCAGTTATCGGGCAGTCGGCTACACCTTC.

This chain links TRBV5-5 with TRBJ1-1, with D possibly TRBD1 on 5 matching bases. This CDR3 contains 15 residues. Germline V CDR1 and CDR2: SGHKS, YYEKEE (reference sequence). Trimming pared 3 bases from V and 4 bases from J, leaving 16 bases between. The CDR3 here is CASSWGDVEGTEAFF. The CDR3 DNA reads TGTGCCAGCAGCTGGGGGGACGTAGAGGGCACTGAAGCTTTCTTT.

The gene calls are TRBV30 and TRBJ1-1; no clear D gene. The CDR3 has 16 residues. V lost 0 bases to trimming and J lost 4 bases, with 18 bases between them. CDR1 and CDR2 from the germline V gene are GTSNPN and SVGIG (reference sequence). CDR3 in amino acids: CAWSVQFSGGATEAFF. The CDR3 DNA is TGTGCCTGGAGTGTACAGTTTTCGGGAGGTGCCACTGAAGCTTTCTTT. Full variable domain (rest looked up from reference TRBV30 and TRBJ1-1): SQTIHQWPATLVQPVGSPLSLECTVEGTSNPNLYWYRQAAGRGLQLLFYSVGIGQISSEVPQNLSASRPQDRQFILSSKKLLLSDSGFYLCAWSVQFSGGATEAFFGQGTRLTVV.

As for this clone: The likely explanation is a read error, given a far larger clone one base away. Other DNA variants within this sample encode the same CDR3. The J gene is TRBJ1-6, the V gene TRBV5-1; TRBD1 might be the D (5 bases). The germline V gene has CDR1 SGHRS and CDR2 YFSETQ. The CDR3 covers 15 residues. Written as DNA, the CDR3 is TGCGCCAGCAGCCGGACGACAGACAAAAATTCGCCCCTCCACTTT. Encoded protein: CASSRTTDKNSPLHF.

The chain combines TRBV11-2 with TRBJ2-1; TRBD2 matches 11 bases. The CDR3 loop spans 16 amino acids. Looked up from germline, CDR1 is SGHAT and CDR2 is FQNNGV. V lost 0 bases and J lost 8; bases outside the gene matches: 6. For the CDR3, the DNA is TGTGCCAGCAGCTTAGAGGGCGTAGCGGGGGGGGATGAGCAGTTCTTC. Protein product: CASSLEGVAGGDEQFF.

CDR3 residues: CASTRAGQEKYEQYF. The CDR3 nucleotides are TGTGCCAGCACTAGAGCCGGACAGGAGAAATACGAGCAGTACTTC. V and J are TRBV6-6 and TRBJ2-7; 7 bases are shared with TRBD1. The germline CDR1 and CDR2 sequences are MNHNY and SVGAGI (reference sequence). J gave up 4 bases and V 7 bases, and 13 bases lay outside the gene matches. The CDR3 covers 15 residues.

The gene calls are TRBV29-1 and TRBJ2-1, with TRBD1 identical over 8 bases. Trimming removed 6 bases from V and 1 base from J; junction bases left unmatched: 14. The CDR3 contains 17 residues. Germline lookup yields CDR1 SQVTM and CDR2 ANQGSEA. The CDR3 spells CSVPGQGLRRSYNEQFF. CDR3 DNA sequence: TGCAGCGTGCCCGGACAGGGCCTAAGGAGGTCCTACAATGAGCAGTTCTTC.

V usage is TRBV6-5 and J usage is TRBJ2-3; D gene ambiguous. CDR3 length equals 13 residues. Trimming pared 7 bases from V and 2 bases from J, leaving 10 bases between. Looked up from germline, CDR1 is MNHEY and CDR2 is SVGAGI. CDR3 bases: TGTGCCAGCAAATCGAGTTACACAGATACGCAGTATTTT. Translated, it gives CASKSSYTDTQYF.

The chain carries TRBV7-9 and TRBJ2-1, with D maybe TRBD1 (6 bases). The CDR3 is made up of 16 amino acids. Per germline, CDR1 SEHNR and CDR2 FQNEAQ (reference sequence). V lost 4 bases to trimming and J lost 4 bases, with 17 bases between them. Here the CDR3 DNA reads TGTGCCAGCAGCTCGTCGGGGATGGGGGCTTACAATGAGCAGTTCTTC. It yields the protein CASSSSGMGAYNEQFF. The whole variable domain, filled in from reference TRBV7-9 and TRBJ2-1, reads DTGVSQNPRHKITKRGQNVTFRCDPISEHNRLYWYRQTLGQGPEFLTYFQNEAQLEKSRLLSDRFSAERPKGSFSTLEIQRTEQGDSAMYLCASSSSGMGAYNEQFFGPGTRLTVL.

The J gene is TRBJ2-3, the V gene TRBV18, with D perhaps TRBD2 (7 bases). V was cut by 3 bases and J by 1 base, with 11 bases left in between. Germline V gives CDR1 KGHSH, CDR2 LQKENI. There are 15 residues in the CDR3. CDR3 in amino acids: CASSPQGGGTDTQYF. DNA for the CDR3: TGTGCCAGCTCACCCCAAGGGGGGGGCACAGATACGCAGTATTTT.

This chain uses TRBV4-3 with TRBJ2-1, with 8 bases lining up with TRBD1. The germline V gene encodes CDR1 LGHNA and CDR2 YSLEER. V gave up 2 bases and J gave up 4 bases; unmatched junction bases: 1. The CDR3 is made up of 14 amino acids. For the CDR3, the DNA is TGCGCCAGCAGCCAACGGGACAGGTACAATGAGCAGTTCTTC. Translating gives CASSQRDRYNEQFF.

V and J are TRBV18 and TRBJ2-7; D gene unclear. The ends were cut back, 3 bases at V and 6 bases at J, with 12 bases in the middle. This CDR3 is 13 amino acids long. Germline values: CDR1 KGHSH, CDR2 LQKENI. The CDR3 nucleotides read TGTGCCAGCTCACCCGTATCCGGTGCCGAGCAGTACTTC. Translating gives CASSPVSGAEQYF.

J is TRBJ2-5 and V is TRBV5-4, with 12 bases that match TRBD2. V dropped 2 bases and J dropped 4; count of bases not matched to a gene: 12. This CDR3 is 18 amino acids long. Germline V gene lookup returns CDR1 SGHNT and CDR2 YYREEE (reference sequence). DNA of the CDR3: TGTGCCAGCAGCTTTAAGTCGACTAGCGGGAGATTTGGAGAGACCCAGTACTTC. Protein product: CASSFKSTSGRFGETQYF.

The rearrangement joins TRBV18 to TRBJ2-2; TRBD1 might be the D (6 bases). The CDR3 contains 15 residues. V lost 8 bases and J 3 bases, leaving 16 bases between the germline ends. Per the germline V gene, CDR1 is KGHSH and CDR2 is LQKENI. In nucleotides, the CDR3 is TGTGCCAGCGGACCGGGACAAGTCTACACCGGGGAGCTGTTTTTT. Protein sequence: CASGPGQVYTGELFF.

With respect to this clone: Distinct nucleotide sequences in the sample also encode this CDR3. DNA for the CDR3: TGTGCCTGGAGTGTACGGTTGGATACTGAAGCTTTCTTT. Encoded protein: CAWSVRLDTEAFF. The J gene is TRBJ1-1, the V gene TRBV30, with D hard to call. The CDR3 extends over 13 amino acids. Between the trimmed V and J ends, which lost 0 bases and 5 bases, there was a span of 10 bases. Germline CDR1 GTSNPN, CDR2 SVGIG (reference sequence).

The CDR3 spells CASSSRTSSYEQYF. CDR3 DNA: TGTGCCAGCAGTTCGCGGACTAGCAGTTACGAGCAGTACTTC. The V gene is TRBV27, the J gene TRBJ2-7; 8 bases are a match to TRBD2. The CDR3 runs to 14 residues. Trimming at V came to 4 bases and at J to 4 bases, leaving 6 bases not matched to a gene. Looked up from germline, CDR1 is MNHEY and CDR2 is SMNVEV (reference sequence).

The chain is built from TRBV7-2 and TRBJ2-5; no definite D call. Germline V CDR1 and CDR2: SGHTA, FQGNSA. Trimming took 4 bases from V and 6 from J, leaving 9 bases between them. The CDR3 consists of 12 residues. The CDR3 protein is CASSYARQTQYF. The CDR3 DNA reads as TGTGCCAGCAGCTATGCGCGGCAGACCCAGTACTTC.

This clone was found once. The chain uses TRBV30 and TRBJ2-1, with D hard to call. Germline CDR1 and CDR2: GTSNPN and SVGIG (reference sequence). This CDR3 spans 15 amino acids. Trimming left V 4 bases short and J 0 bases short, with 13 bases between. The CDR3: CAWTRLTDSYNEQFF. The CDR3 DNA sequence: TGTGCCTGGACACGACTGACGGACTCCTACAATGAGCAGTTCTTC.

The chain is built from TRBV7-3 and TRBJ2-1; maybe TRBD1 (6 bases). The CDR3 runs to 13 residues. Trimming removed 5 bases from V and 10 bases from J, with 15 bases in between. Germline CDR1 and CDR2: SGHTA and FQGTGA. CDR3 region: CASSPGQKGEQFF. The CDR3, as DNA: TGTGCCAGCAGCCCAGGACAGAAGGGCGAGCAGTTCTTC. Using reference TRBV7-3 and TRBJ2-1 for the parts outside the CDR3, the full variable domain is GAGVSQTPSNKVTEKGKYVELRCDPISGHTALYWYRQSLGQGPEFLIYFQGTGAADDSGLPNDRFFAVRPEGSVSTLKIQRTERGDSAVYLCASSPGQKGEQFFGPGTRLTVL.

V and J are TRBV7-8 and TRBJ1-5; D might be TRBD1 (6 bases). Trimming shortened V by 0 bases and J by 15 bases, and 12 bases separated the two germline ends. Germline loops: CDR1 SGHVS, CDR2 FQNEAQ. The length of the CDR3 is 12 residues. CDR3 amino acids: CASSLAGGPWHF. DNA of the CDR3: TGTGCCAGCAGCTTAGCGGGGGGGCCCTGGCATTTT.

V and J are TRBV11-2 and TRBJ2-4; a possible D gene is TRBD2 (7 bases). Per the germline V gene, CDR1 is SGHAT and CDR2 is FQNNGV. Trimming took off 5 bases at V and 0 bases at J, with 20 bases between the two ends. There are 18 residues in the CDR3. CDR3 region: CASSQGRGRSLAKNIQYF. CDR3 coding DNA: TGTGCCAGCAGCCAGGGGCGGGGGCGCAGTCTAGCCAAAAACATTCAGTACTTC.

J is TRBJ1-3 and V is TRBV5-1, with 8 positions matching TRBD1. This CDR3 is built from 19 residues. Trimming took 4 bases from V and 0 from J; bases not matched to a gene: 15. The V gene's germline CDR1 is SGHRS and CDR2 YFSETQ. As DNA, the CDR3 is TGCGCCAGCAGCCTACGCGAGAGGACAGGGACATCCTCTGGAAACACCATATATTTT. The encoded protein is CASSLRERTGTSSGNTIYF.